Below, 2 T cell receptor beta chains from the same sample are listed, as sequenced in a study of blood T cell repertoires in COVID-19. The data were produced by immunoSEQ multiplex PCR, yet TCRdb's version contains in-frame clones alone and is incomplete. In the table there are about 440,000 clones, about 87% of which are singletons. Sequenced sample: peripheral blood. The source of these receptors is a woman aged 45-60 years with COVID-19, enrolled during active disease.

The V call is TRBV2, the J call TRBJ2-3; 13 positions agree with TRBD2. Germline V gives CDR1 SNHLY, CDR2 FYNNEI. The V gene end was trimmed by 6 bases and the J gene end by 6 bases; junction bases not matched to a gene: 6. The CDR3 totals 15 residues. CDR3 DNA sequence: TGTGCCAGCAGGCGGACTAGCGGGGGTAGGGATACGCAGTATTTT. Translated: CASRRTSGGRDTQYF.

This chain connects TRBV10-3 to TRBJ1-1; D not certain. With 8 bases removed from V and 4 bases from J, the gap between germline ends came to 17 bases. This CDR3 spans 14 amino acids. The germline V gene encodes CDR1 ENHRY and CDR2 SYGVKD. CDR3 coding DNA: TGTGCCATCCGGTACGGCCAAGGCGGCACTGAAGCTTTCTTT. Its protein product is CAIRYGQGGTEAFF.